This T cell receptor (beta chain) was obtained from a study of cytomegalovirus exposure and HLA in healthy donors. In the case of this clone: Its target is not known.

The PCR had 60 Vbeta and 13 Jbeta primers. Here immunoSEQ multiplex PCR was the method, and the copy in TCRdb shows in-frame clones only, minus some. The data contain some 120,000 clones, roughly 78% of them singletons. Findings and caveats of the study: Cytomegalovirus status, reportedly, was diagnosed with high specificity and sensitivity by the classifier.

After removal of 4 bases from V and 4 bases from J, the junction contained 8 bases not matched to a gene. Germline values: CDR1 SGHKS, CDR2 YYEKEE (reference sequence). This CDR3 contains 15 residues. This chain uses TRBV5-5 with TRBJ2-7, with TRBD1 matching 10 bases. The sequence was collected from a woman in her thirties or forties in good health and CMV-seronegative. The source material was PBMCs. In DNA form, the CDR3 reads TGTGCCAGCAGCCCTCGACAGGGGGCTGTATACGAGCAGTACTTC. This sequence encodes CASSPRQGAVYEQYF.